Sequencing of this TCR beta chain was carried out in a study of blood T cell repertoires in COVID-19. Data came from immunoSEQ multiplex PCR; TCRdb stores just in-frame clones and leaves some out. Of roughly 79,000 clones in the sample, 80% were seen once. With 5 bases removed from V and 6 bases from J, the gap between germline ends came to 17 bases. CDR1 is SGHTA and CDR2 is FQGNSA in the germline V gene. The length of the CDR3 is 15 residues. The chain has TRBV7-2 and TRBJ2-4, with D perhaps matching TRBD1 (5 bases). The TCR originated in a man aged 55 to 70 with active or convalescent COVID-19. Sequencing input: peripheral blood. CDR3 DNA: TGTGCCAGCAGCCCCGCCCCAGGGTTAGGAAACATTCAGTACTTC. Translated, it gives CASSPAPGLGNIQYF.